The sequence of this T cell receptor (beta chain) was determined in a study of T cells after yellow fever vaccination. Study context: Preparation of fractions with low cell numbers was performed using SMART-Seq v4 Ultra Low Input. The study, taken as a whole, reports: Most clones from primary vaccination were detected again post-booster (96% CD4, around 88% CD8). Relatively few clonotypes were ones that appeared in both CD4 and CD8 compartments.

V was clipped by 6 bases and J by 1 base; unmatched bases: 7. The germline CDR1 and CDR2 sequences are DFQATT and SNEGSKA (reference sequence). CDR3 size: 15 residues. TCRdb reprocessed the 5' RACE reads with MiXCR, giving one entry per CDR3 protein. The data hold about 310,000 distinct CDR3 sequences, with around 3.6% observed a single time. Worth noting for this clonotype: The target antigen is unknown.

The receptor was isolated from a man aged 18-30 years who received the YFV17D yellow fever vaccine. The chain combines TRBV20-1 with TRBJ2-7, with 12 bases matching TRBD2. Material: PBMCs, obtained on the day of the yellow fever booster vaccination. The CDR3 is CSALLAGGGSYEQYF. The CDR3 region has the DNA TGCAGTGCGCTTCTAGCGGGGGGGGGATCCTACGAGCAGTACTTC.